Presented here are 27 T cell receptor beta chains from one specimen sequenced in a study of blood T cell repertoires in COVID-19. Sequencing was performed with immunoSEQ multiplex PCR; in TCRdb, only in-frame clones are kept and a portion is missing. The table shows 300,000 to 400,000 clones, with around 85% occurring only once. Sequenced input: PBMCs or T cells enriched from blood (not recorded which). These receptors were collected from a woman aged 40 to 50 with acute COVID-19.

In the case of this clone: This specimen includes other DNA sequences encoding the same CDR3. The CDR3 spells CASSLIGGYEQYF. CDR3 DNA sequence: TGTGCCAGCAGTTTAATAGGAGGCTACGAGCAGTACTTC. V gene TRBV28 combines with J gene TRBJ2-7; a weak D match, TRBD2 (5 bases). Germline values: CDR1 MDHEN, CDR2 SYDVKM. The germline V and J ends were trimmed by 2 bases and 3 bases, with 8 bases remaining between them. This CDR3 is built from 13 residues.

In nucleotides, the CDR3 is TGTGCCAGCAGCTTAGAGGGGATAAGAATAAGCACAGATACGCAGTATTTT. Its protein is CASSLEGIRISTDTQYF. This chain uses TRBV7-9 with TRBJ2-3, with D possibly TRBD1 on 5 matching bases. From germline, CDR1 is SEHNR and CDR2 FQNEAQ (reference sequence). V was shortened by 1 base and J by 0 bases, with 14 bases between the two germline ends. The CDR3 spans 17 residues.

This chain joins TRBV19 and TRBJ1-5; TRBD1 aligns across 10 bases. After removal of 7 bases from V and 4 bases from J, the junction contained 4 bases not matched to a gene. Germline values: CDR1 LNHDA, CDR2 SQIVND (reference sequence). The length of the CDR3 is 14 residues. The CDR3 bases are TGTGCCAGTAACTCGGACAGGGGGAATCAGCCCCAGCATTTT. This codes for CASNSDRGNQPQHF.

The rearrangement uses TRBV7-2 and TRBJ2-3; 8 bases line up with TRBD2. This CDR3 is built from 17 residues. V trimming: 2 bases; J trimming: 8 bases; junction bases outside the gene matches: 15. Germline-derived CDR1 and CDR2 are SGHTA and FQGNSA. The CDR3 DNA reads as TGTGCCAGCAGCTTAATTCTCGCGGGAGGACCCCGGGGTACGCAGTATTTT. Translation gives CASSLILAGGPRGTQYF. Based on the CDR3 plus reference TRBV7-2 and TRBJ2-3, the full variable domain is GAGVSQSPSNKVTEKGKDVELRCDPISGHTALYWYRQSLGQGLEFLIYFQGNSAPDKSGLPSDRFSAERTGGSVSTLTIQRTQQEDSAVYLCASSLILAGGPRGTQYFGPGTRLTVL.

The chain combines TRBV7-2 with TRBJ1-1; possible D gene TRBD1, 5 bases. The CDR3 is 13 amino acids. V lost 5 bases and J 3 bases, leaving 10 bases between the germline ends. Germline V CDR1 and CDR2: SGHTA, FQGNSA. The CDR3: CASSPRRDTEAFF. Here the CDR3 DNA reads TGTGCCAGCAGCCCCCGCAGGGACACTGAAGCTTTCTTT.

CDR3 sequence reads: CASSPLTSVLGGELFF. Here the CDR3 DNA reads TGTGCCAGCAGCCCCCTGACTAGCGTTCTGGGCGGGGAGCTGTTTTTT. The V call is TRBV3-1 (or the pseudogene TRBV3-2), the J call TRBJ2-2; 8 bases fit TRBD2. Losses at the gene ends were 4 bases for V and 7 bases for J; bases not matched to a gene: 11. Germline V lookup: CDR1 LGHDT, CDR2 YNNKEL (reference sequence). CDR3 length equals 16 residues.

The chain uses TRBV5-6 and TRBJ2-7; 10 nucleotides match TRBD2. Germline lookup yields CDR1 SGHDT and CDR2 YYEEEE. V was pared by 4 bases and J by 9 bases, with 13 bases of the junction left unmatched. The CDR3 consists of 15 residues. CDR3 bases: TGTGCCAGCAGCCCTCAGCTAGCGGGAGTCGGAGGGCAGTACTTC. Its translation is CASSPQLAGVGGQYF.

This sequence joins TRBV18 and TRBJ1-3; D unclear. The germline V and J ends were trimmed by 3 bases and 0 bases, with 9 bases remaining between them. The V gene's germline CDR1 is KGHSH and CDR2 LQKENI. This CDR3 spans 15 amino acids. CDR3 loop: CASSPAAYSGNTIYF. The CDR3 coding sequence is TGTGCCAGCTCACCGGCAGCGTACTCTGGAAACACCATATATTTT.

This clone was counted once. This chain joins TRBV7-9 and TRBJ1-3, with D tentatively TRBD1 (6 bases). Germline lookup yields CDR1 SEHNR and CDR2 FQNEAQ (reference sequence). The CDR3 is 17 residues long. Trimming removed 3 bases from V and 0 bases from J, with 15 bases in between. The CDR3 reads CASSLSGTLHSGNTIYF. As DNA, the CDR3 is TGTGCCAGCAGCTTGTCCGGGACACTACACTCTGGAAACACCATATATTTT.

The chain recombines TRBV11-2 with TRBJ1-3; TRBD1 matches at 7 bases. V dropped 5 bases and J dropped 2; count of bases not matched to a gene: 6. This CDR3 contains 15 residues. Germline CDR1 reads SGHAT; CDR2 reads FQNNGV. CDR3 sequence: CASSLGQAPGNTIYF. DNA for the CDR3: TGTGCCAGCAGCCTAGGACAGGCGCCTGGAAACACCATATATTTT.

This chain joins TRBV6-6 and TRBJ1-5, with D unclear. The CDR3 consists of 13 residues. Germline loops: CDR1 MNHNY, CDR2 SVGAGI (reference sequence). V was pared by 7 bases and J by 15 bases, with 22 bases between. The CDR3 coding sequence is TGTGCCAGCACCCCGGGGTCCTCCAACCGGAGGCATTTT. Translated: CASTPGSSNRRHF.

The chain joins TRBV7-3 to TRBJ2-3, with D possibly matching TRBD1 (6 bases). Germline lookup yields CDR1 SGHTA and CDR2 FQGTGA. Trimming took 4 bases from V and 2 from J, leaving 16 bases between them. The CDR3 loop spans 16 amino acids. Written as DNA, the CDR3 is TGTGCCAGCAGCTGGCGTACGGACAGAAACACAGATACGCAGTATTTT. It codes for CASSWRTDRNTDTQYF.

The chain couples TRBV11-2 to TRBJ2-3; D ambiguous. Trimming removed 3 bases at V and 5 bases at J, with 3 bases between. CDR3 length: 11 amino acids. CDR1 SGHAT and CDR2 FQNNGV come from the germline V gene. The CDR3: CASSFRDTQYF. The CDR3 DNA reads as TGTGCCAGCAGCTTTAGAGATACGCAGTATTTT.

This clone has a single count. This chain connects TRBV9 to TRBJ2-1, with 9 bases identical to TRBD2. The V segment lost 0 bases and the J segment 4 bases; nucleotides outside the gene matches: 8. This CDR3 has 17 amino acids. From germline, CDR1 is SGDLS and CDR2 YYNGEE. The CDR3 spells CASSVVAAGGQYNEQFF. The CDR3 nucleotides are TGTGCCAGCAGCGTAGTGGCGGCGGGGGGGCAATACAATGAGCAGTTCTTC.

The J gene is TRBJ2-7, the V gene TRBV28; TRBD2 matches 10 bases. Germline CDR1 reads MDHEN; CDR2 reads SYDVKM. CDR3 length: 16 residues. V dropped 3 bases and J dropped 5; count of bases not matched to a gene: 10. CDR3 DNA: TGTGCCAGCAGTTTGTTTACTAGCGGGATTATCAACGAGCAGTACTTC. Encoded protein: CASSLFTSGIINEQYF. The variable domain in full, with the rest retrieved from reference TRBV28 and TRBJ2-7, is DVKVTQSSRYLVKRTGEKVFLECVQDMDHENMFWYRQDPGLGLRLIYFSYDVKMKEKGDIPEGYSVSREKKERFSLILESASTNQTSMYLCASSLFTSGIINEQYFGPGTRLTVT.

The chain's CDR3 is CASSVEGQGDEQFF. The DNA of the CDR3 is TGTGCCAGCAGCGTAGAGGGGCAGGGCGATGAGCAGTTCTTC. The chain joins TRBV9 to TRBJ2-1; D might be TRBD1 (5 bases). The CDR3 has 14 amino acids. CDR1 is SGDLS and CDR2 is YYNGEE in the germline V gene. Trimming removed 0 bases at V and 8 bases at J, with 12 bases between.

The chain is built from TRBV29-1 and TRBJ1-1; D is possibly TRBD1 (6 bases). V gave up 4 bases and J gave up 1 base, with 7 bases separating them. CDR1 and CDR2 from the germline V gene are SQVTM and ANQGSEA. The CDR3 consists of 12 residues. The CDR3, as DNA: TGCAGCGTTGCCAGGGGGAACACTGAAGCTTTCTTT. It yields the protein CSVARGNTEAFF.

The genes are TRBV7-2 and TRBJ2-1; 9 positions match TRBD2. This CDR3 contains 18 residues. V lost 4 bases to trimming and J lost 2 bases; unmatched junction nucleotides: 12. Germline-derived CDR1 and CDR2 are SGHTA and FQGNSA. The CDR3 DNA reads as TGTGCCAGCAGCTACTACCGAGCGGGAGGCCTAACCTACAATGAGCAGTTCTTC. Translating it yields CASSYYRAGGLTYNEQFF.

The CDR3: CASSPGMGGAGAFF. CDR3 nucleotide sequence: TGTGCCAGTAGTCCCGGGATGGGGGGAGCGGGAGCTTTCTTT. The rearrangement links TRBV19 to TRBJ1-1, with D possibly TRBD1 on 5 matching bases. This CDR3 is 14 amino acids long. V was cut by 5 bases and J by 10 bases, with 20 bases left in between. CDR1 is LNHDA and CDR2 is SQIVND in the germline V gene (reference sequence).

This clone was counted a few times. The chain combines TRBV27 with TRBJ2-1; no clear D. This CDR3 is 15 amino acids long. Trimming cost V 2 bases and J 0 bases, with 8 bases left between them. Germline V lookup: CDR1 MNHEY, CDR2 SMNVEV (reference sequence). CDR3: CASSLRALSYNEQFF. The CDR3 coding sequence is TGTGCCAGCAGTTTAAGAGCGCTCTCCTACAATGAGCAGTTCTTC.

The chain employs TRBV19 and TRBJ2-7; 8 bases agree with TRBD1. CDR1 is LNHDA and CDR2 is SQIVND in the germline V gene (reference sequence). The junction had 5 bases not matched to a gene; V was cut back by 11 bases and J by 5 bases. This CDR3 is 11 amino acids long. The CDR3 sequence is CAGQGRDEQYF. CDR3 bases: TGTGCCGGACAGGGTAGGGACGAGCAGTACTTC.

The genes are TRBV6-2 or TRBV6-3 and TRBJ1-1; D remains unclear. Trimming cost V 2 bases and J 3 bases, with 4 bases left between them. The germline gives CDR1 MNHEY, CDR2 SVGEGT. This CDR3 has 12 residues. The CDR3 DNA reads as TGTGCCAGCAGTTACCGGGACACTGAAGCTTTCTTT. It yields the protein CASSYRDTEAFF.

J is TRBJ2-1 and V is TRBV5-8, with 8 bases lining up with TRBD2. This CDR3 is built from 17 residues. Germline V lookup: CDR1 SGHTS, CDR2 YDEGEE. The V segment lost 0 bases and the J segment 8 bases; nucleotides outside the gene matches: 13. CDR3 bases: TGTGCCAGCAGCTTGGCGACTAGCGCTTCCCCTGTCCATGAGCAGTTCTTC. As protein: CASSLATSASPVHEQFF.

The chain links TRBV2 to TRBJ1-4, with D possibly being TRBD1 (5 bases). Per germline, CDR1 SNHLY and CDR2 FYNNEI. Trimming shortened V by 3 bases and J by 7 bases, and 6 bases separated the two germline ends. The CDR3 consists of 12 residues. In DNA, the CDR3 is TGTGCCAGCAGTGACAGGGCTGAAAAACTGTTTTTT. It codes for CASSDRAEKLFF.

This clone was seen just once. This chain joins TRBV6-5 and TRBJ2-1, with 13 bases matching TRBD2. Looked up from germline, CDR1 is MNHEY and CDR2 is SVGAGI. The CDR3 runs 15 residues. V was pared by 6 bases and J by 9 bases, with 8 bases of the junction left unmatched. Here the CDR3 reads CASSHGLAGVFEQFF. The CDR3 nucleotides are TGTGCCAGCAGCCACGGACTAGCGGGAGTCTTTGAGCAGTTCTTC.

The chain links TRBV3-1 (or the pseudogene TRBV3-2) to TRBJ2-7; 9 bases map to TRBD1. The CDR3 extends over 14 amino acids. The ends lost 5 bases at V and 6 bases at J; junction bases unmatched: 8. Germline CDR1 LGHDT, CDR2 YNNKEL (reference sequence). CDR3 DNA: TGTGCCAGCAGCTCACACAGGGGGCGCAGCGAGCAGTACTTC. Residues: CASSSHRGRSEQYF.

This clone came up a few times. This rearrangement joins TRBV19 to TRBJ2-7, with D maybe TRBD1 (6 bases). The CDR3 sequence is 13 residues long. Trimming removed 6 bases from V and 3 bases from J, with 12 bases in between. Looked up from germline, CDR1 is LNHDA and CDR2 is SQIVND (reference sequence). The CDR3 loop is CASSIGTNYEQYF. In DNA form, the CDR3 reads TGTGCCAGTAGCATCGGGACAAACTACGAGCAGTACTTC.